These 21 T cell receptor beta chains share one sample of origin, sequenced in a study of Ad26.COV2.S vaccination and SARS-CoV-2 variants (TCRdb year 2021). The library was made by the immunoSEQ multiplex PCR assay. TCRdb took over this immuneACCESS table, retaining in-frame rearrangements with V and J assigned. Such tables are incomplete; in checked studies, under half of the missing clones stem from an unresolved V gene, and the remainder is unexplained. A total of approximately 350,000 clones appear in this sample, about nine tenths of them only once. Jointly, the top ten make up more than 3% of the sample. The treatment or condition label corresponds to: approximately 18 received Ad26.COV2.S at low or high dose, single or two shots; about 5 received placebo; per-sample allocation not given. Repertoires of vaccine and placebo recipients were sequenced from samples taken on day 63 after the first injection.

The sample consisted of peripheral blood, taken in a trial of Ad26.COV2.S vaccine versus placebo. Every receptor here comes from a person aged 18-60 years who received the Ad26.COV2.S COVID-19 vaccine or a placebo.

This clone is a singleton in its sample. The chain couples TRBV11-1 to TRBJ1-2, with a tentative D call TRBD1 (5 bases). CDR1 and CDR2 from the germline V gene are SGHAT and FQDESV (reference sequence). V lost 1 base, J lost 7 bases, and 10 bases lay in between. The CDR3 loop spans 13 amino acids. The CDR3 DNA sequence: TGTGCCAGCAGCTTAGTCCAGGGAGGTGGCTACACCTTC. This codes for CASSLVQGGGYTF.

The chain recombines TRBV5-1 with TRBJ1-6, with no clear D. Germline CDR1 reads SGHRS; CDR2 reads YFSETQ. The CDR3 runs to 16 residues. The V and J ends lost 0 bases and 5 bases respectively, with 12 bases between them. The CDR3 is CASSLGPPNDNSPLHF. The DNA for the CDR3 is TGCGCCAGCAGCTTGGGACCCCCGAACGATAATTCACCCCTCCACTTT.

This chain links TRBV4-1 with TRBJ2-7; 7 positions match TRBD2. Germline lookup yields CDR1 MGHRA and CDR2 YSYEKL. V was pared by 4 bases and J by 0 bases, with 9 bases of the junction left unmatched. This CDR3 is 16 amino acids long. Here the CDR3 DNA reads TGCGCCAGCAGCCTTACAACTAGCGTGAGCTCCTACGAGCAGTACTTC. It encodes CASSLTTSVSSYEQYF.

V usage is TRBV6-5 and J usage is TRBJ1-3, with D perhaps matching TRBD1 (5 bases). The CDR3 spans 13 residues. Trimming took off 5 bases at V and 5 bases at J, with 10 bases between the two ends. Germline CDR1 MNHEY, CDR2 SVGAGI. CDR3 region: CASSPDRRNTIYF. Here the CDR3 DNA reads TGTGCCAGCAGTCCAGACAGAAGAAACACCATATATTTT.

The chain uses TRBV28 and TRBJ1-2; D ambiguous. The CDR3 length is 11 residues. The ends were cut back, 3 bases at V and 5 bases at J, with 4 bases in the middle. The V gene's germline CDR1 is MDHEN and CDR2 SYDVKM. The chain's CDR3 is CASSFAYGYTF. The CDR3 bases are TGTGCCAGCAGTTTTGCGTATGGCTACACCTTC.

The chain recombines TRBV2 with TRBJ2-7; TRBD1 matches at 9 bases. The CDR3 runs to 14 residues. The germline V gene has CDR1 SNHLY and CDR2 FYNNEI. The J segment lost 6 bases and the V segment lost 6 bases, leaving 9 bases of the junction unmatched. The CDR3 here is CASSRGQGPSEQYF. CDR3 DNA: TGTGCCAGCAGCCGGGGACAGGGCCCCTCCGAGCAGTACTTC.

The chain has TRBV30 and TRBJ1-2; no definite D call. Trimming pared 3 bases from V and 6 bases from J, leaving 5 bases between. The CDR3 loop spans 10 amino acids. Germline values: CDR1 GTSNPN, CDR2 SVGIG (reference sequence). In nucleotides, the CDR3 is TGTGCCTGGAGATTCAATGGCTACACCTTC. It encodes CAWRFNGYTF.

The V gene is TRBV4-2, the J gene TRBJ2-1; 7 bases are a match to TRBD2. CDR3 size: 17 residues. J gave up 0 bases and V 4 bases, and 9 bases lay outside the gene matches. CDR1 is LGHNA, CDR2 YNFKEQ, per germline. CDR3 nucleotide sequence: TGTGCCAGCAGCCCCCGGGACTACTCTAGCTCCTACAATGAGCAGTTCTTC. Translation: CASSPRDYSSSYNEQFF.

This clone was detected only once. The chain is built from TRBV27 and TRBJ2-5; TRBD2 might be the D (6 bases). The CDR3 totals 13 residues. Trimming removed 5 bases from V and 5 bases from J, with 12 bases in between. The germline gives CDR1 MNHEY, CDR2 SMNVEV (reference sequence). The CDR3 is CASSPGLRETQYF. CDR3 DNA: TGTGCCAGCAGTCCCGGACTAAGGGAGACCCAGTACTTC.

J is TRBJ2-1 and V is TRBV12-5, with D hard to call. V lost 2 bases and J lost 0, with 8 bases in between. The CDR3 length is 15 residues. Germline-derived CDR1 and CDR2 are LGHNT and FRNRAP. The CDR3 bases are TGTGCTAGTGGTTTGCGGCTGAGCTCCTACAATGAGCAGTTCTTC. Protein product: CASGLRLSSYNEQFF.

CDR3 nucleotides: TGTGCCACCAGTGACCCTGGGACTAGCGGGGGAACGCAGTATTTT. Encoded protein: CATSDPGTSGGTQYF. The chain recombines TRBV24-1 with TRBJ2-3; 14 bases line up with TRBD2. The CDR3 contains 15 residues. J lost 9 bases, V lost 4 bases, and 5 bases had no gene match. In germline, CDR1 is KGHDR, CDR2 SFDVKD.

The genes are TRBV18 and TRBJ2-1, with D tentatively TRBD1 (6 bases). Germline loops: CDR1 KGHSH, CDR2 LQKENI. V lost 1 base and J 0 bases, leaving 28 bases between the germline ends. This CDR3 spans 22 amino acids. CDR3 sequence: CASSPLPRDTGRYLGSYNEQFF. Written as DNA, the CDR3 is TGTGCCAGCTCACCACTCCCGAGGGACACAGGGCGGTATCTGGGCTCCTACAATGAGCAGTTCTTC.

V gene TRBV4-3 combines with J gene TRBJ2-2; D gene unclear. Trimming pared 4 bases from V and 6 bases from J, leaving 9 bases between. Germline V gene lookup returns CDR1 LGHNA and CDR2 YSLEER. The CDR3 length is 13 residues. For the CDR3, the DNA is TGCGCCAGCAGCCCCGCTGGGGCCGGGGAGCTGTTTTTT. As protein: CASSPAGAGELFF.

The chain carries TRBV3-1 (or the pseudogene TRBV3-2) and TRBJ2-4; the D is unclear. Trimming took off 1 base at V and 0 bases at J, with 7 bases between the two ends. This CDR3 comprises 15 residues. The V gene's germline CDR1 is LGHDT and CDR2 YNNKEL (reference sequence). CDR3 residues: CASSQVTLAKNIQYF. CDR3 bases: TGTGCCAGCAGCCAAGTTACCCTAGCCAAAAACATTCAGTACTTC.

The chain combines TRBV6-5 with TRBJ1-2; tentative D call: TRBD1 (5 bases). V lost 2 bases and J lost 7, with 14 bases in between. The CDR3 totals 14 residues. From germline, CDR1 is MNHEY and CDR2 SVGAGI. The CDR3 region has the DNA TGTGCCAGCAGTTACGGCAGGTCGGGGGGTGGCTACACCTTC. It translates to CASSYGRSGGGYTF.

The rearrangement joins TRBV5-1 to TRBJ2-5; 13 nucleotides align to TRBD2. The CDR3 runs 16 residues. The J segment lost 3 bases and the V segment lost 4 bases, leaving 6 bases of the junction unmatched. The germline CDR1 and CDR2 sequences are SGHRS and YFSETQ. The DNA for the CDR3 is TGCGCCAGCAGCCCAGCCGGGACTAGCGGGGAAGAGACCCAGTACTTC. Translating gives CASSPAGTSGEETQYF.

The chain uses TRBV11-2 and TRBJ1-6; 8 positions match TRBD1. V gave up 5 bases and J gave up 10 bases; unmatched junction bases: 10. This CDR3 is 15 amino acids long. Germline assignment: CDR1 SGHAT and CDR2 FQNNGV. The DNA of the CDR3 is TGTGCCAGCAGCCCAAACCACAGGGGGTTATCACCCCTCCACTTT. This encodes CASSPNHRGLSPLHF.

The chain is built from TRBV4-2 and TRBJ2-3, with 10 positions matching TRBD2. The CDR3 spans 21 residues. Germline CDR1 is LGHNA and CDR2 is YNFKEQ. V lost 0 bases, J lost 2 bases, and 17 bases stayed unmatched. The CDR3 region is CASSQDPRLGGLADDTDTQYF. In DNA, the CDR3 is TGTGCCAGCAGCCAAGATCCCCGACTCGGCGGACTAGCGGATGACACAGATACGCAGTATTTT.

This clone has just one count. The V and J genes are TRBV5-8 and TRBJ2-1; 12 bases are a match to TRBD2. This CDR3 has 16 amino acids. V lost 4 bases, J lost 9 bases, and 11 bases stayed unmatched. Germline V gives CDR1 SGHTS, CDR2 YDEGEE. DNA for the CDR3: TGTGCCAGCAGCGTGACGCTAGCGGGGGGGCGTCTTGAGCAGTTCTTC. This encodes CASSVTLAGGRLEQFF. The entire variable domain, with the rest obtained from reference TRBV5-8 and TRBJ2-1, is as follows: EAGVTQSPTHLIKTRGQQATLRCSPISGHTSVYWYQQALGLGLQFLLWYDEGEERNRGNFPPRFSGRQFPNYSSELNVNALELEDSALYLCASSVTLAGGRLEQFFGPGTRLTVL.

V and J are TRBV4-1 and TRBJ2-7, with a tentative D call TRBD2 (5 bases). Deletions cut 1 base from V and 0 bases from J, with 10 bases between. CDR3 size: 15 residues. Germline CDR1 is MGHRA and CDR2 is YSYEKL. The CDR3 loop reads CASSQARGHSYEQYF. The CDR3 nucleotides are TGCGCCAGCAGCCAAGCGCGAGGGCACTCCTACGAGCAGTACTTC.

The chain has TRBV6-1 and TRBJ1-4; a weak D match, TRBD1 (6 bases). The CDR3 loop spans 17 amino acids. Trimming left V 2 bases short and J 7 bases short, with 20 bases between. Germline V gives CDR1 MNHNS, CDR2 SASEGT. CDR3 sequence reads: CASSESSAGGRGEKLFF. The DNA of the CDR3 is TGTGCCAGCAGTGAATCTTCCGCCGGGGGGCGCGGTGAAAAACTGTTTTTT.